The 25 T cell receptor beta chains below come from one sample, sequenced in a study of identical twins. Each CDR3 protein gets one entry after TCRdb re-called the 5' RACE reads with MiXCR. The repertoire holds about 290,000 distinct CDR3 sequences, with 7.5% to 9.5% as singletons. The data were also submitted as part of a second study, on yellow fever vaccine responses in identical twins.

The material sequenced was CD8+ T cells sorted from blood. Receptors originate from a woman aged 18-35 years in good health.

This clonotype appeared many times. V usage is TRBV4-1 and J usage is TRBJ2-7; perhaps TRBD1 as D (5 bases). CDR1 is MGHRA and CDR2 is YSYEKL in the germline V gene. This CDR3 is 15 amino acids long. V was shortened by 3 bases and J by 5 bases, with 17 bases between the two germline ends. The CDR3 is CASSQAPLGADEQYF. Written as DNA, the CDR3 is TGCGCCAGCAGCCAGGCCCCCCTTGGGGCGGACGAGCAGTACTTC.

This clonotype was recorded at least ten times. The chain uses TRBV4-1 and TRBJ1-2, with D possibly TRBD1 on 6 matching bases. Germline assignment: CDR1 MGHRA and CDR2 YSYEKL. CDR3 length: 14 amino acids. V lost 5 bases to trimming and J lost 6 bases, with 16 bases between them. The CDR3 is CASSELQGRDGYTF. In DNA form, the CDR3 reads TGCGCCAGCAGCGAGCTACAGGGAAGGGATGGCTACACCTTC.

This clonotype was counted ten times or more. The rearrangement uses TRBV2 and TRBJ1-1; no definite D call. CDR1 is SNHLY and CDR2 is FYNNEI in the germline V gene. Trimming left V 2 bases short and J 0 bases short, with 16 bases between. The CDR3 spans 17 residues. CDR3 residues: CASSESPAGFLNTEAFF. The DNA for the CDR3 is TGTGCCAGCAGTGAAAGTCCGGCGGGGTTCTTGAACACTGAAGCTTTCTTT. Full variable domain (outside the CDR3, taken from reference TRBV2 and TRBJ1-1): EPEVTQTPSHQVTQMGQEVILRCVPISNHLYFYWYRQILGQKVEFLVSFYNNEISEKSEIFDDQFSVERPDGSNFTLKIRSTKLEDSAMYFCASSESPAGFLNTEAFFGQGTRLTVV.

This clonotype was detected only a few times. The CDR3 sequence is CASSYSFLQGAYEQYF. CDR3 in DNA: TGTGCCAGCAGTTACTCGTTTCTGCAGGGGGCCTACGAGCAGTACTTC. This chain joins TRBV6-5 and TRBJ2-7; 7 nucleotides agree with TRBD1. Germline assignment: CDR1 MNHEY and CDR2 SVGAGI. V lost 0 bases to trimming and J lost 2 bases; unmatched junction nucleotides: 7. The CDR3 consists of 16 residues.

This clonotype was counted only a few times. The chain recombines TRBV27 with TRBJ2-1; 9 nucleotides align to TRBD2. The V gene's germline CDR1 is MNHEY and CDR2 SMNVEV (reference sequence). The CDR3 covers 16 residues. The V gene end was trimmed by 7 bases and the J gene end by 4 bases; junction bases not matched to a gene: 11. The chain's CDR3 is CASTPGGAGGYNEQFF. DNA of the CDR3: TGTGCCAGCACTCCCGGAGGGGCGGGGGGGTACAATGAGCAGTTCTTC.

This chain connects TRBV2 to TRBJ2-7; 13 nucleotides line up with TRBD2. The CDR3 spans 17 residues. The germline V gene encodes CDR1 SNHLY and CDR2 FYNNEI. J lost 0 bases, V lost 7 bases, and 9 bases had no gene match. The CDR3 bases are TGTGCCAGCACAAGGACTAGCGGGGGCCGTAGCTCCTACGAGCAGTACTTC. Translating gives CASTRTSGGRSSYEQYF. The complete variable domain, with remaining parts taken from reference TRBV2 and TRBJ2-7, reads EPEVTQTPSHQVTQMGQEVILRCVPISNHLYFYWYRQILGQKVEFLVSFYNNEISEKSEIFDDQFSVERPDGSNFTLKIRSTKLEDSAMYFCASTRTSGGRSSYEQYFGPGTRLTVT.

This clonotype was observed a handful of times. The chain has TRBV7-6 and TRBJ2-2; 9 nucleotides align to TRBD1. Germline V gene data show CDR1 as SGHVS and CDR2 as FNYEAQ. Losses at the gene ends were 3 bases for V and 4 bases for J; bases not matched to a gene: 9. The CDR3 runs 17 residues. The CDR3 is CASSFGEQGAVTGELFF. The CDR3 DNA reads TGTGCCAGCAGCTTTGGGGAACAGGGGGCGGTCACCGGGGAGCTGTTTTTT.

The chain uses TRBV9 and TRBJ2-5; D may be TRBD2 (6 bases). In germline, CDR1 is SGDLS, CDR2 YYNGEE. V was clipped by 5 bases and J by 1 base, with 15 bases between them. The length of the CDR3 is 15 residues. The CDR3 sequence is CASRLRDSPQETQYF. The CDR3 DNA sequence: TGTGCCAGCAGACTCCGGGACTCCCCCCAAGAGACCCAGTACTTC.

The genes are TRBV4-3 and TRBJ2-1, with D possibly TRBD1 on 5 matching bases. The germline V gene encodes CDR1 LGHNA and CDR2 YSLEER. The CDR3 length is 15 residues. The germline V and J ends were trimmed by 0 bases and 7 bases, with 13 bases remaining between them. The chain's CDR3 is CASSQDLLRVNEQFF. CDR3 sequence (DNA): TGCGCCAGCAGCCAAGATCTCCTCAGGGTTAATGAGCAGTTCTTC.

This clonotype showed up just a few times. This chain uses TRBV5-6 with TRBJ2-7; weak D call: TRBD1 (6 bases). Germline V gene lookup returns CDR1 SGHDT and CDR2 YYEEEE. V was trimmed by 4 bases and J by 6 bases, leaving 14 bases between them. CDR3 length: 13 amino acids. CDR3 in amino acids: CASSTHPGAEQYF. CDR3 sequence (DNA): TGTGCCAGCAGCACACACCCAGGGGCCGAGCAGTACTTC.

The V call is TRBV7-8, the J call TRBJ2-5, with 9 bases identical to TRBD2. With V trimmed by 1 base and J by 4 bases, 10 bases remained unmatched. The CDR3 consists of 17 residues. Per the germline V gene, CDR1 is SGHVS and CDR2 is FQNEAQ. The CDR3 sequence is CASSLDLAGPEGETQYF. The CDR3 nucleotides are TGTGCCAGCAGCTTAGATCTAGCGGGGCCAGAGGGAGAGACCCAGTACTTC.

This clonotype was detected many times. This rearrangement joins TRBV4-1 to TRBJ2-7; no clear D. This CDR3 is built from 13 residues. The germline V gene has CDR1 MGHRA and CDR2 YSYEKL. With 0 bases removed from V and 3 bases from J, the gap between germline ends came to 6 bases. The CDR3, as DNA: TGCGCCAGCAGCCAAGAGGGCTTCTACGAGCAGTACTTC. Translating it yields CASSQEGFYEQYF.

V usage is TRBV5-1 and J usage is TRBJ2-3; 8 bases agree with TRBD1. V shed 2 bases, J shed 2 bases, and the junction held 4 bases outside the gene matches. This CDR3 is built from 15 residues. Germline V gene data show CDR1 as SGHRS and CDR2 as YFSETQ. The CDR3 nucleotides read TGCGCCAGCAGCTTTACAGGGGGTTACACAGATACGCAGTATTTT. Its translation: CASSFTGGYTDTQYF.

The chain couples TRBV6-2 or TRBV6-3 to TRBJ1-1; TRBD1 might be the D (6 bases). Per the germline V gene, CDR1 is MNHEY and CDR2 is SVGEGT. The CDR3 has 16 residues. The V end was cut by 0 bases, the J end by 5 bases, with 16 bases between. DNA of the CDR3: TGTGCCAGCAGTTACTCTCCCTCGGGGGCGCGGACTGAAGCTTTCTTT. As protein: CASSYSPSGARTEAFF.

This clonotype has just a few counts. The chain joins TRBV6-2 or TRBV6-3 to TRBJ2-3; D gene ambiguous. Germline assignment: CDR1 MNHEY and CDR2 SVGEGT. The CDR3 contains 10 residues. V lost 5 bases, J lost 6 bases, and 3 bases lay in between. CDR3 amino acids: CASSKDTQYF. The CDR3 bases are TGTGCCAGCAGTAAGGATACGCAGTATTTT.

In this sample, this clonotype turned up many times. The chain joins TRBV12-3 or TRBV12-4 to TRBJ1-1; possibly TRBD1 for D (5 bases). The CDR3 covers 14 residues. The V end was cut by 0 bases, the J end by 4 bases, with 9 bases between. The CDR3 protein is CASSLAGGSTEAFF. As DNA, the CDR3 is TGTGCCAGCAGTTTAGCGGGGGGGAGCACTGAAGCTTTCTTT.

This clonotype came up once. The chain has TRBV7-9 and TRBJ2-7, with 10 bases identical to TRBD1. Germline CDR1 is SEHNR and CDR2 is FQNEAQ (reference sequence). J gave up 1 base and V 0 bases, and 3 bases lay outside the gene matches. The CDR3 spans 16 residues. The CDR3 reads CASSLAGTGVSYEQYF. CDR3 DNA: TGTGCCAGCAGCTTAGCGGGGACAGGGGTATCCTACGAGCAGTACTTC.

V usage is TRBV14 and J usage is TRBJ2-3; D may be TRBD1 (5 bases). CDR1 is SGHDN and CDR2 is FVKESK in the germline V gene. The CDR3 totals 14 residues. The V gene lost 0 bases and the J gene lost 6 bases, with 10 bases spanning the gap. CDR3 nucleotide sequence: TGTGCCAGCAGCCAAGATAGCAGGGCCGATACGCAGTATTTT. The encoded protein is CASSQDSRADTQYF.

This clonotype was seen only a few times. This chain uses TRBV6-1 with TRBJ2-5; 8 bases map to TRBD2. Losses at the gene ends were 5 bases for V and 0 bases for J; bases not matched to a gene: 14. Germline assignment: CDR1 MNHNS and CDR2 SASEGT. CDR3 length: 18 amino acids. The CDR3 spells CASSTLQSGGGHQETQYF. In DNA form, the CDR3 reads TGTGCCAGCAGTACCCTTCAAAGCGGCGGGGGGCACCAAGAGACCCAGTACTTC.

This clonotype was found a few times. The V gene is TRBV4-1, the J gene TRBJ2-5; D possibly corresponds to TRBD1 (6 bases). Per germline, CDR1 MGHRA and CDR2 YSYEKL. The CDR3 is 16 amino acids. Trimming stripped 3 bases from V and 5 bases from J, with 19 bases between. The CDR3 DNA sequence: TGCGCCAGCAGCCACTTAGGCCCGACAGGCGGTGAGACCCAGTACTTC. Its protein product is CASSHLGPTGGETQYF.

Many counts were recorded for this clonotype. The chain links TRBV4-1 to TRBJ2-3; maybe TRBD2 (6 bases). V lost 4 bases and J 5 bases, leaving 13 bases between the germline ends. CDR3 length: 14 amino acids. The germline CDR1 and CDR2 sequences are MGHRA and YSYEKL. The CDR3 sequence is CASSLLEGLDTQYF. The CDR3 coding sequence is TGCGCCAGCAGCCTGCTGGAGGGCTTAGATACGCAGTATTTT.

The chain's CDR3 is CASSLGISGESTDTQYF. The CDR3 nucleotides are TGTGCCAGCAGCCTCGGGATTAGCGGGGAGAGCACAGATACGCAGTATTTT. The V and J genes are TRBV5-6 and TRBJ2-3; 8 bases map to TRBD2. The CDR3 has 17 residues. With 4 bases clipped from V and 0 bases from J, the junction kept 10 bases outside the gene matches. Per the germline V gene, CDR1 is SGHDT and CDR2 is YYEEEE.

This clonotype showed up just a few times. The genes are TRBV29-1 and TRBJ2-7, with D perhaps TRBD2 (5 bases). There are 11 residues in the CDR3. The germline V gene encodes CDR1 SQVTM and CDR2 ANQGSEA. V was clipped by 8 bases and J by 0 bases, with 8 bases between them. CDR3 in amino acids: CSTRDSYEQYF. For the CDR3, the DNA is TGCAGCACCCGGGACTCCTACGAGCAGTACTTC.

The chain recombines TRBV5-1 with TRBJ2-2; 14 bases fit TRBD2. After removal of 4 bases from V and 7 bases from J, the junction contained 6 bases not matched to a gene. The CDR3 has 16 residues. The germline V gene has CDR1 SGHRS and CDR2 YFSETQ. CDR3: CASSTRTSGGFGELFF. Here the CDR3 DNA reads TGCGCCAGCAGCACACGGACTAGCGGGGGGTTCGGGGAGCTGTTTTTT.

There are many counts of this clonotype. The chain uses TRBV27 and TRBJ2-1, with D perhaps being TRBD1 or TRBD2 (5 bases each). Germline lookup yields CDR1 MNHEY and CDR2 SMNVEV (reference sequence). The germline V and J ends were trimmed by 8 bases and 5 bases, with 10 bases remaining between them. The CDR3 is 12 residues long. The CDR3 sequence: CASRGPNNEQFF. The CDR3 region has the DNA TGTGCCAGCCGGGGACCGAACAATGAGCAGTTCTTC.